The subject of this entry is one T cell receptor beta chain. The antigen is undetermined. In the naive CD8 group, cells lacked CD45RO and were positively selected for CCR7, so terminally differentiated effector memory CD45RA+ cells were left out. The donors were adults (healthy and HIV-negative) with no recent acute infections or vaccinations. The entry originates in a study of shared clonotypes between healthy human individuals. The V end lost 8 bases, the J end lost 2 bases, and 15 bases lay between the germline ends. The germline V gene has CDR1 SNHLY and CDR2 FYNNEI. This CDR3 comprises 15 residues. The run depth of the assay was deep. Each cell subset's genomic DNA was divided evenly among several immunoSEQ plates. The method was immunoSEQ multiplex PCR; TCRdb's version includes in-frame clones alone and lacks a portion of them. The data hold 2 million to 2.5 million clones, with roughly 94% observed a single time.

Whole-study findings and limits: It was observed that approximately 5% of naive CD4 clonotypes were shared across several donors.

The chain carries TRBV2 and TRBJ2-2, with a tentative D call TRBD2 (6 bases). This sequence was found in a man aged 18 to 30 in good health. The sample taken for sequencing was naive CD8+ T cells sorted from blood. The CDR3 DNA reads as TGTGCCAGCGGGGTAGCGGAGACTAACACCGGGGAGCTGTTTTTT. Encoded protein: CASGVAETNTGELFF.